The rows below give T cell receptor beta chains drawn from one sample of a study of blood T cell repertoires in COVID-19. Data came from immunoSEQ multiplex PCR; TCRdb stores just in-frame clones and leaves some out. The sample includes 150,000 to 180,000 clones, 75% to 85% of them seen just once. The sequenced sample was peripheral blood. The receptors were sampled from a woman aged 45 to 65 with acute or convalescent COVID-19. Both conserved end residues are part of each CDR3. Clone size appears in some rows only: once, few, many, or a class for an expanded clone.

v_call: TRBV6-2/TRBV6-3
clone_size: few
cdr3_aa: CASSYDRQGAGNTEAFF

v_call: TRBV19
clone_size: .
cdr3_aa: CASSIAGQNTGELFF

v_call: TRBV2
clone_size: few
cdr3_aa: CASSEGLGGYTF

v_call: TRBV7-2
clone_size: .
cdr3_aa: CASSWNPRELGETQYF

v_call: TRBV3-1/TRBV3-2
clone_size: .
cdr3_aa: CASSHQGVNYGYTF

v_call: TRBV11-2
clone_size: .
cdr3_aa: CASSARQGEGEKLFF

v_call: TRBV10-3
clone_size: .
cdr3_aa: CAISVQGAPNYGYTF

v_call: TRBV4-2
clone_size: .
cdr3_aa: CASSLDRGRNQPQHF

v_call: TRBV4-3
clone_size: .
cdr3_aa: CASSQTFTTSAGNTIYF

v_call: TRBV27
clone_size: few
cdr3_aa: CASSTSRQAAYGYTF

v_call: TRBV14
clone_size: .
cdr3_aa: CASSPGQGTNEKLFF

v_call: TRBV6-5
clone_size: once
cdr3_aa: CASGQMSSGNTIYF

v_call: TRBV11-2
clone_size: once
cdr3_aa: CASRWGRNTYEQYF

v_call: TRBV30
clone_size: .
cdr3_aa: CAWSAGTGSSGELFF

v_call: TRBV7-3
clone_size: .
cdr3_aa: CASSPGLAGGTDTQYF

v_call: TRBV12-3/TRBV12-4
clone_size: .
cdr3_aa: CASSSSSVNEQFF

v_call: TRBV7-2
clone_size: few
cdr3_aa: CASSKDTFSGNTIYF

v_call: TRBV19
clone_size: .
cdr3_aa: CASKKGLAEYNEQFF

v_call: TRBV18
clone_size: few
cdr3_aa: CASSSRGGASEKLFF

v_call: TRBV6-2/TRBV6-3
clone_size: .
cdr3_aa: CASSDPRRSMNTEAFF

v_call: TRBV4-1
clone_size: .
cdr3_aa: CASSQESGSQYF

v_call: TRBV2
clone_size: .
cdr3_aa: CASLGRAHGYTF

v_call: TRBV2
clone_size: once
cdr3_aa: CASSGERVGTGELFF

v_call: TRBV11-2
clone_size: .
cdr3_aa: CASSLVQSTEAFF

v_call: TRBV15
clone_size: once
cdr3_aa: CATSRDNRGRIF

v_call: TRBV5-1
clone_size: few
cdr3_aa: CASSLSGNYEQYF